A single sample gave rise to the 24 T cell receptor beta chains below, sequenced in a study of control samples from healthy donors and cancer patients. TCRdb's table, derived via immunoSEQ multiplex PCR, lists solely in-frame clones and lacks some. Altogether over 100,000 clones are present, around 89% being singletons, with the ten largest covering approximately 15%. The sample consisted of blood. Every receptor here comes from a woman aged 45-65 years in good health.

The V and J genes are TRBV30 and TRBJ1-5; D unresolved. CDR3 length equals 14 residues. Trimming took off 0 bases at V and 0 bases at J, with 6 bases between the two ends. Germline-derived CDR1 and CDR2 are GTSNPN and SVGIG (reference sequence). CDR3 nucleotide sequence: TGTGCCTGGAGTGTCCCGGTTAGCAATCAGCCCCAGCATTTT. Protein sequence: CAWSVPVSNQPQHF. Based on the CDR3 plus reference TRBV30 and TRBJ1-5, the full variable domain is SQTIHQWPATLVQPVGSPLSLECTVEGTSNPNLYWYRQAAGRGLQLLFYSVGIGQISSEVPQNLSASRPQDRQFILSSKKLLLSDSGFYLCAWSVPVSNQPQHFGDGTRLSIL.

This clone was counted once. The chain links TRBV7-2 to TRBJ1-1; D might be TRBD1 (5 bases). V was clipped by 2 bases and J by 11 bases, with 12 bases between them. From germline, CDR1 is SGHTA and CDR2 FQGNSA. The CDR3 totals 12 residues. CDR3 nucleotides: TGTGCCAGCAGCTTACAGGGTTTGTCTGCTTTCTTT. Residues: CASSLQGLSAFF.

The chain carries TRBV5-1 and TRBJ1-1; TRBD1 might be the D (5 bases). This CDR3 region has 16 residues. Trimming stripped 3 bases from V and 4 bases from J, with 19 bases between. The germline gives CDR1 SGHRS, CDR2 YFSETQ. The CDR3 sequence: CASSWEEGVGGTEAFF. DNA for the CDR3: TGCGCCAGCAGCTGGGAAGAAGGGGTTGGCGGCACTGAAGCTTTCTTT.

The V and J genes are TRBV24-1 and TRBJ2-1; TRBD1 aligns across 9 bases. CDR1 is KGHDR and CDR2 is SFDVKD in the germline V gene. V shed 7 bases and J 7 bases; nucleotides not matched to a gene: 1. The length of the CDR3 is 12 residues. CDR3 region: CATSDRGNEQFF. The CDR3 region has the DNA TGTGCCACCAGCGACAGGGGGAATGAGCAGTTCTTC.

The rearrangement joins TRBV18 to TRBJ2-1; TRBD1 aligns across 7 bases. Unmatched junction bases numbered 19, after V lost 10 bases and J lost 10 bases. This CDR3 has 15 residues. Per the germline V gene, CDR1 is KGHSH and CDR2 is LQKENI. The CDR3 reads CATIQTTGRRGEQFF. CDR3 bases: TGTGCCACCATCCAAACGACAGGGCGGAGAGGAGAGCAGTTCTTC.

This chain connects TRBV12-5 to TRBJ2-5; a possible D gene is TRBD2 (5 bases). Looked up from germline, CDR1 is LGHNT and CDR2 is FRNRAP. V was pared by 0 bases and J by 4 bases, with 6 bases between. The CDR3 length is 13 residues. The CDR3 loop reads CASGLVRGETQYF. CDR3 DNA sequence: TGTGCTAGTGGTTTGGTACGGGGAGAGACCCAGTACTTC.

This clone appeared a few times. J is TRBJ1-2 and V is TRBV30, with D perhaps matching TRBD1 (5 bases). CDR1 GTSNPN and CDR2 SVGIG come from the germline V gene (reference sequence). V lost 3 bases and J lost 7, with 15 bases in between. The CDR3 consists of 13 residues. CDR3 region: CAWSPEQGRGYTF. The CDR3 DNA reads as TGTGCCTGGAGCCCGGAGCAGGGCCGTGGCTACACCTTC.

The CDR3 sequence is CASSFQGQYGYTF. The CDR3 DNA follows: TGTGCCAGCAGTTTTCAAGGGCAGTATGGCTACACCTTC. V usage is TRBV12-3 or TRBV12-4 and J usage is TRBJ1-2; D is ambiguous. Trimming removed 3 bases from V and 5 bases from J, with 10 bases in between. The CDR3 runs to 13 residues.

The chain employs TRBV9 and TRBJ1-2; 7 bases line up with TRBD1. V dropped 4 bases and J dropped 6; count of bases not matched to a gene: 15. CDR1 is SGDLS and CDR2 is YYNGEE in the germline V gene. The length of the CDR3 is 16 residues. CDR3 residues: CASSPRGQDGGHGYTF. CDR3 DNA: TGTGCCAGCAGCCCGAGAGGACAGGATGGCGGTCATGGCTACACCTTC. Combining the CDR3 with reference TRBV9 and TRBJ1-2 gives the whole variable domain DSGVTQTPKHLITATGQRVTLRCSPRSGDLSVYWYQQSLDQGLQFLIQYYNGEERAKGNILERFSAQQFPDLHSELNLSSLELGDSALYFCASSPRGQDGGHGYTFGSGTRLTVV.

The chain carries TRBV7-3 and TRBJ2-1, with D perhaps TRBD2 (5 bases). This CDR3 is 14 amino acids long. With 1 base removed from V and 5 bases from J, the gap between germline ends came to 9 bases. Germline values: CDR1 SGHTA, CDR2 FQGTGA. The CDR3 sequence is CASSLRRNDNEQFF. DNA of the CDR3: TGTGCCAGCAGCTTAAGGAGGAACGACAATGAGCAGTTCTTC.

V and J are TRBV7-2 and TRBJ2-3; 11 bases line up with TRBD2. V lost 3 bases and J lost 2; bases outside the gene matches: 7. The germline CDR1 and CDR2 sequences are SGHTA and FQGNSA. The CDR3 extends over 17 amino acids. CDR3 protein: CASSFPTSGTPTDTQYF. CDR3 bases: TGTGCCAGCAGCTTTCCGACTAGCGGGACCCCCACAGATACGCAGTATTTT.

The chain links TRBV7-3 to TRBJ1-2, with D perhaps TRBD1 (6 bases). This CDR3 region has 15 residues. Trimming cost V 4 bases and J 8 bases, with 20 bases left between them. Germline V CDR1 and CDR2: SGHTA, FQGTGA. The CDR3 DNA is TGTGCCAGCAGCTCTGCCCCAGGGGAGATGGAGGGCTACACCTTC. This gives the protein CASSSAPGEMEGYTF. Full variable domain (rest looked up from reference TRBV7-3 and TRBJ1-2): GAGVSQTPSNKVTEKGKYVELRCDPISGHTALYWYRQSLGQGPEFLIYFQGTGAADDSGLPNDRFFAVRPEGSVSTLKIQRTERGDSAVYLCASSSAPGEMEGYTFGSGTRLTVV.

This chain uses TRBV25-1 with TRBJ1-2; D gene ambiguous. This CDR3 contains 14 residues. V shed 2 bases and J shed 8 bases, with 15 bases lying between them. Germline CDR1 is MGHDK and CDR2 is SYGVNS. For the CDR3, the DNA is TGTGCCAGCAGTGAACGGAGAGGGATGGCGGGCTACACCTTC. This translates into CASSERRGMAGYTF.

The CDR3 DNA is TGTGCCAGCAGCGTACTTGGTGGGGATGGTACGCAGTATTTT. Translating gives CASSVLGGDGTQYF. This chain joins TRBV9 and TRBJ2-3; D is undetermined. Germline loops: CDR1 SGDLS, CDR2 YYNGEE. V lost 1 base and J lost 8, with 14 bases in between. The length of the CDR3 is 14 residues.

This chain connects TRBV6-2 or TRBV6-3 to TRBJ2-2; D is perhaps TRBD2 (6 bases). The CDR3 consists of 13 residues. The germline V and J ends were trimmed by 2 bases and 6 bases, with 7 bases remaining between them. Germline lookup yields CDR1 MNHEY and CDR2 SVGEGT. The chain's CDR3 is CASSYTGAGELFF. DNA for the CDR3: TGTGCCAGCAGTTACACGGGGGCCGGGGAGCTGTTTTTT.

The CDR3 here is CASSLNRARATNEKLFF. CDR3 DNA: TGTGCCAGCAGCTTAAACAGGGCCCGCGCAACTAATGAAAAACTGTTTTTT. The chain carries TRBV3-1 (or the pseudogene TRBV3-2) and TRBJ1-4, with D perhaps TRBD1 (6 bases). The CDR3 totals 17 residues. Trimming stripped 5 bases from V and 0 bases from J, with 16 bases between. From germline, CDR1 is LGHDT and CDR2 YNNKEL (reference sequence).

For this clone: The identical CDR3 is also encoded by other nucleotide sequences in the sample. The chain couples TRBV18 to TRBJ1-5; 9 bases map to TRBD1. Germline V lookup: CDR1 KGHSH, CDR2 LQKENI. With V trimmed by 2 bases and J by 4 bases, 0 bases remained unmatched. There are 14 residues in the CDR3. DNA for the CDR3: TGTGCCAGCTCACCAGGGACAGGGAATCAGCCCCAGCATTTT. Its translation is CASSPGTGNQPQHF.

The rearrangement uses TRBV18 and TRBJ2-6; D not resolved. Trimming took off 6 bases at V and 2 bases at J, with 14 bases between the two ends. Germline V gene lookup returns CDR1 KGHSH and CDR2 LQKENI. CDR3 length: 16 amino acids. The CDR3 is CASSYRAPAGANVLTF. CDR3 DNA sequence: TGTGCCAGCTCCTACCGAGCTCCGGCTGGGGCCAACGTCCTGACTTTC.

The chain carries TRBV19 and TRBJ1-3, with TRBD1 matching 7 bases. The V and J ends lost 6 bases and 4 bases, in that order; junction bases with no gene match: 9. The CDR3 runs 15 residues. Per the germline V gene, CDR1 is LNHDA and CDR2 is SQIVND (reference sequence). CDR3 sequence (DNA): TGTGCCAGTAGAGGTGACAGGGCTTCAGGAAACACCATATATTTT. Protein: CASRGDRASGNTIYF.

The chain has TRBV12-3 or TRBV12-4 and TRBJ1-2, with a weak D call TRBD1 (5 bases). The CDR3 has 13 residues. Trimming removed 4 bases from V and 4 bases from J, with 10 bases in between. CDR3 sequence reads: CASSWSGGYGYTF. CDR3 nucleotide sequence: TGTGCCAGCAGTTGGTCCGGGGGCTATGGCTACACCTTC.

V and J are TRBV19 and TRBJ2-1; 10 bases line up with TRBD2. Germline loops: CDR1 LNHDA, CDR2 SQIVND (reference sequence). The CDR3 is 17 residues long. The V and J ends lost 1 base and 8 bases, in that order; junction bases with no gene match: 11. In DNA form, the CDR3 reads TGTGCCAGTAGTATAGGGAGTAGCGGGAGGTACGGAGATGAGCAGTTCTTC. Translated, it gives CASSIGSSGRYGDEQFF.

V usage is TRBV4-3 and J usage is TRBJ2-3; 11 positions match TRBD2. CDR1 is LGHNA, CDR2 YSLEER, per germline. This CDR3 contains 17 residues. V was clipped by 3 bases and J by 2 bases; unmatched bases: 7. In DNA form, the CDR3 reads TGCGCCAGCAGCCACATAGGGACTAGCGGATACACAGATACGCAGTATTTT. Translated: CASSHIGTSGYTDTQYF.

The chain links TRBV9 to TRBJ1-1; D is unresolved. V dropped 2 bases and J dropped 0 bases, with 11 bases sitting between them. The CDR3 is made up of 15 amino acids. Germline CDR1 is SGDLS and CDR2 is YYNGEE. The CDR3 sequence is CASSVRSNMNTEAFF. Here the CDR3 DNA reads TGTGCCAGCAGCGTGCGTTCAAATATGAACACTGAAGCTTTCTTT.

The chain joins TRBV14 to TRBJ2-5; D remains ambiguous. The ends were cut back, 2 bases at V and 7 bases at J, with 11 bases in the middle. CDR3 length equals 13 residues. The germline gives CDR1 SGHDN, CDR2 FVKESK. The CDR3 nucleotides are TGTGCCAGCAGCCAACTAGGGATCAGGACCCAGTACTTC. It yields the protein CASSQLGIRTQYF.